One and the same sample provided the 15 T cell receptor beta chains below, sequenced in a study of cytomegalovirus exposure and HLA in healthy donors. This PCR relied on a set of 60 Vbeta primers and 13 Jbeta primers. Generated by immunoSEQ multiplex PCR, the TCRdb table keeps only in-frame clones and is missing some. The table lists more than 110,000 clones, around 80% of them singletons. The material sequenced was PBMCs. All receptors derive from a man in his forties or fifties in good health and CMV-seropositive.

This clone showed up just a few times. This chain joins TRBV28 and TRBJ1-5; D uncertain. The CDR3 totals 17 residues. V was cut by 3 bases and J by 1 base, with 16 bases left in between. From germline, CDR1 is MDHEN and CDR2 SYDVKM. The CDR3 region has the DNA TGTGCCAGCAGTTTCGTCATAGGAAGGGAGAGCAATCAGCCCCAGCATTTT. Translated: CASSFVIGRESNQPQHF.

The rearrangement joins TRBV30 to TRBJ1-2; no definite D call. V lost 1 base and J lost 0, with 9 bases in between. CDR1 and CDR2 (germline): GTSNPN, SVGIG (reference sequence). The CDR3 has 14 amino acids. The CDR3 sequence is CAWSALLANYGYTF. Written as DNA, the CDR3 is TGTGCCTGGAGTGCGTTACTAGCTAACTATGGCTACACCTTC.

The J gene is TRBJ2-2, the V gene TRBV6-5, with TRBD1 matching 8 bases. Germline V lookup: CDR1 MNHEY, CDR2 SVGAGI. The length of the CDR3 is 15 residues. With 5 bases clipped from V and 5 bases from J, the junction kept 7 bases outside the gene matches. CDR3 residues: CASSQPGQVTGELFF. The CDR3 nucleotides are TGTGCCAGCAGTCAGCCGGGACAGGTTACCGGGGAGCTGTTTTTT.

As DNA, the CDR3 is TGTGCCAGCAGTTTCTCTACTAGCGGGGGGGCCGGGGAGCTGTTTTTT. It specifies CASSFSTSGGAGELFF. The rearrangement links TRBV28 to TRBJ2-2, with 13 bases that match TRBD2. This CDR3 has 16 amino acids. CDR1 is MDHEN and CDR2 is SYDVKM in the germline V gene. V lost 3 bases and J lost 6; bases outside the gene matches: 4.

The chain has TRBV6-5 and TRBJ2-2; D is undetermined. V lost 6 bases and J 2 bases, leaving 10 bases between the germline ends. CDR1 is MNHEY, CDR2 SVGAGI, per germline. The CDR3 covers 14 residues. As DNA, the CDR3 is TGTGCCAGCAGAATGTGGGCCAACACCGGGGAGCTGTTTTTT. It yields the protein CASRMWANTGELFF.

The rearrangement links TRBV29-1 to TRBJ2-5, with TRBD1 as a possible D gene (5 bases). Deletions cut 3 bases from V and 4 bases from J, with 9 bases between. CDR3 length: 12 residues. From germline, CDR1 is SQVTM and CDR2 ANQGSEA. This CDR3 is CSVEQGIETQYF. The CDR3, as DNA: TGCAGCGTTGAGCAGGGTATAGAGACCCAGTACTTC.

The rearrangement uses TRBV11-2 and TRBJ1-1; D perhaps matches TRBD1 (6 bases). Germline V gene data show CDR1 as SGHAT and CDR2 as FQNNGV. V lost 2 bases, J lost 5 bases, and 12 bases lay in between. This CDR3 has 14 amino acids. For the CDR3, the DNA is TGTGCCAGCAGCTTATCCCAGGGGCTGACTGAAGCTTTCTTT. Protein sequence: CASSLSQGLTEAFF.

V and J are TRBV18 and TRBJ1-1, with a tentative D call TRBD1 (5 bases). The germline V and J ends were trimmed by 3 bases and 0 bases, with 11 bases remaining between them. The CDR3 is 15 residues long. Per the germline V gene, CDR1 is KGHSH and CDR2 is LQKENI. The CDR3 spells CASSPQGSMNTEAFF. The CDR3, as DNA: TGTGCCAGCTCACCGCAGGGTTCGATGAACACTGAAGCTTTCTTT.

The V call is TRBV28, the J call TRBJ1-5, with D perhaps matching TRBD1 (5 bases). Trimming removed 5 bases from V and 2 bases from J, with 10 bases in between. This CDR3 is 14 amino acids long. Germline V CDR1 and CDR2: MDHEN, SYDVKM. DNA of the CDR3: TGTGCCAGCAGTCCTGACAGCGGCAATCAGCCCCAGCATTTT. This codes for CASSPDSGNQPQHF.

The CDR3 region has the DNA TGTGCCAGCAGTGTGGGTGAGGGCAGTCCTTTCGAGCAGTACTTC. Protein: CASSVGEGSPFEQYF. The chain carries TRBV2 and TRBJ2-7; tentative D call: TRBD2 (5 bases). Trimming shortened V by 4 bases and J by 6 bases, and 19 bases separated the two germline ends. Germline CDR1 reads SNHLY; CDR2 reads FYNNEI. The CDR3 loop spans 15 amino acids.

V is TRBV29-1 and J is TRBJ2-3; 10 nucleotides align to TRBD2. The CDR3 spans 12 residues. J was trimmed by 9 bases and V by 5 bases; bases with no gene match: 5. Per germline, CDR1 SQVTM and CDR2 ANQGSEA. CDR3 amino acids: CSVQGLALTQYF. In DNA form, the CDR3 reads TGCAGCGTTCAGGGACTAGCGTTGACGCAGTATTTT.

A note on this clone: Other DNA sequences in the same sample also yield this CDR3. The gene calls are TRBV5-6 and TRBJ2-7, with D unresolved. V shed 5 bases and J shed 2 bases, with 17 bases lying between them. This CDR3 is built from 15 residues. CDR1 and CDR2 (germline): SGHDT, YYEEEE. The CDR3 DNA sequence: TGTGCCAGCAGTTCCCTACCCCTGAGGACCTACGAGCAGTACTTC. Residues: CASSSLPLRTYEQYF. Combining the CDR3 with reference TRBV5-6 and TRBJ2-7 gives the whole variable domain DAGVTQSPTHLIKTRGQQVTLRCSPKSGHDTVSWYQQALGQGPQFIFQYYEEEERQRGNFPDRFSGHQFPNYSSELNVNALLLGDSALYLCASSSLPLRTYEQYFGPGTRLTVT.

V gene TRBV6-6 combines with J gene TRBJ2-7; TRBD2 matches 10 bases. This CDR3 is 15 amino acids long. After removal of 7 bases from V and 3 bases from J, the junction contained 9 bases not matched to a gene. Germline V gives CDR1 MNHNY, CDR2 SVGAGI (reference sequence). The CDR3 reads CASNDLAGGYYEQYF. The CDR3 DNA is TGTGCCAGCAACGACTTAGCGGGAGGTTACTACGAGCAGTACTTC.

The rearrangement joins TRBV7-2 to TRBJ1-5, with D possibly being TRBD1 (5 bases). Trimming removed 5 bases from V and 5 bases from J, with 10 bases in between. Germline V gene data show CDR1 as SGHTA and CDR2 as FQGNSA. This CDR3 comprises 13 residues. As DNA, the CDR3 is TGTGCCAGCAGCCCCAAAGGGGATCAGCCCCAGCATTTT. It codes for CASSPKGDQPQHF.

On this clone itself: It is likely a read error, because the conserved phenylalanine at the end of the CDR3 is missing. The DNA is left out, because the CDR3 cannot be placed on it with certainty; the CDR3 is given as TCRdb lists it. The chain recombines TRBV19 with TRBJ1-4; TRBD1, as called in the table, went unchecked against the DNA. Germline V CDR1 and CDR2: LNHDA, SQIVND (reference sequence). The CDR3 length is 11 residues, termini included. CDR3 protein: CASSAQAILVL.